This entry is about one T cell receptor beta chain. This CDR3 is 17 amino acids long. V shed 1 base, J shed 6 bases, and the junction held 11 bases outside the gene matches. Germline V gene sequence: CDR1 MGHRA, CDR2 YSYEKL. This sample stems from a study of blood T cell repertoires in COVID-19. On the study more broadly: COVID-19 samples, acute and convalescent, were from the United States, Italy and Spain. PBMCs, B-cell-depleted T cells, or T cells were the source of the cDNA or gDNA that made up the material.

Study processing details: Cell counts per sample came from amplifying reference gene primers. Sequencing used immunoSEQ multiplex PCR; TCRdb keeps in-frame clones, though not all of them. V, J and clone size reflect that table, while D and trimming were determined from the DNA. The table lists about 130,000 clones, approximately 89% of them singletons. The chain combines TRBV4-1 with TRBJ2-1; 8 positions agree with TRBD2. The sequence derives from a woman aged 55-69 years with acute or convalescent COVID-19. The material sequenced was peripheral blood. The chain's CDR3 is CASSQAYPGLVGNEQFF. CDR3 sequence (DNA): TGCGCCAGCAGCCAAGCTTATCCGGGACTAGTTGGCAATGAGCAGTTCTTC.